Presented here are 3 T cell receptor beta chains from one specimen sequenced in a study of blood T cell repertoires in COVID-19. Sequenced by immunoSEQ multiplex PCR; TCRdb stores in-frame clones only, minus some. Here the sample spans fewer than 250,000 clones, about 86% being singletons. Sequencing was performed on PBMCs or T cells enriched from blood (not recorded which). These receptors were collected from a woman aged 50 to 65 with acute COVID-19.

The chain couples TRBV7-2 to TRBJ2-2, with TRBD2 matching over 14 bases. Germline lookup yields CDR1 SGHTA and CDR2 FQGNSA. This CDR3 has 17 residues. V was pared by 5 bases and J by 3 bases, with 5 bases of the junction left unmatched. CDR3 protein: CASSRGTSGSHTGELFF. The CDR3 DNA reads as TGTGCCAGCAGCCGTGGGACTAGCGGGAGTCACACCGGGGAGCTGTTTTTT.

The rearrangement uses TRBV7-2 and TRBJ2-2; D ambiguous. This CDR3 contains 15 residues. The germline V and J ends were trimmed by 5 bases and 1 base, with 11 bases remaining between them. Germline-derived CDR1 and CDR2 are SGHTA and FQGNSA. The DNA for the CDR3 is TGTGCCAGCAGCATCCGACCTAGGAACACCGGGGAGCTGTTTTTT. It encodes CASSIRPRNTGELFF.

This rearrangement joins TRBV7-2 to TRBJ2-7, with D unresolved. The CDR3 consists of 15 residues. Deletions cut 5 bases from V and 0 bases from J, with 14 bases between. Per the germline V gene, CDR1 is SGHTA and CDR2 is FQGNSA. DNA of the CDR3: TGTGCCAGCAGCCCCGGCCACAGTAGCTCCTACGAGCAGTACTTC. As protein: CASSPGHSSSYEQYF.